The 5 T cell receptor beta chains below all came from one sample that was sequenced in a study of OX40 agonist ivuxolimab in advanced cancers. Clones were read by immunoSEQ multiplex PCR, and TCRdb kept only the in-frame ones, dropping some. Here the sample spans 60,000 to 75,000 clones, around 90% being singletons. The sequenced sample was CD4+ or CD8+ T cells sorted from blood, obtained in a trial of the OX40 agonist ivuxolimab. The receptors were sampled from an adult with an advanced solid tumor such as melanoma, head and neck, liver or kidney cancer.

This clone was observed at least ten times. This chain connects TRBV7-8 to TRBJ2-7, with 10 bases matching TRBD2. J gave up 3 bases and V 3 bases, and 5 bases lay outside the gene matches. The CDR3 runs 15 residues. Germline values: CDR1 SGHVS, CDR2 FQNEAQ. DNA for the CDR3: TGTGCCAGCAGCTTCCCGGGACTAGCGATCTACGAGCAGTACTTC. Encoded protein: CASSFPGLAIYEQYF.

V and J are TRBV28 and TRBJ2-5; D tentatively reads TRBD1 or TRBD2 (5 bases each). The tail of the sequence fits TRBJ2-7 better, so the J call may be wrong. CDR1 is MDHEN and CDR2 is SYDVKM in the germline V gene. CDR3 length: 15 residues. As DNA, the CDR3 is TGTGCCAGCAGTCTTGGGACGGATGGGTCCTACGAGCAGTACTTC. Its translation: CASSLGTDGSYEQYF.

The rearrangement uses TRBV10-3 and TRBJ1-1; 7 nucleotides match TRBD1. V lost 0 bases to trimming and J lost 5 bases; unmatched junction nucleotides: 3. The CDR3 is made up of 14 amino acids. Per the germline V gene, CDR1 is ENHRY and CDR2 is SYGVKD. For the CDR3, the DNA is TGTGCCATCAGTGAGTCTGACAGGGTTACTGAAGCTTTCTTT. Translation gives CAISESDRVTEAFF.

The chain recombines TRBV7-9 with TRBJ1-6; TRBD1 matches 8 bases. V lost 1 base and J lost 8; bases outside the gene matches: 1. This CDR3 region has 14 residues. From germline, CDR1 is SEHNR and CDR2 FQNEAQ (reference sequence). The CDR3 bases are TGTGCCAGCAGCTTAGGGACAGGGTATTCACCCCTCCACTTT. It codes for CASSLGTGYSPLHF. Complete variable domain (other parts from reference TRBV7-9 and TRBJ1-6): DTGVSQNPRHKITKRGQNVTFRCDPISEHNRLYWYRQTLGQGPEFLTYFQNEAQLEKSRLLSDRFSAERPKGSFSTLEIQRTEQGDSAMYLCASSLGTGYSPLHFGNGTRLTVT.

For the CDR3, the DNA is TGTGCCAGCAGTTGGACAGGGGGCGGAGAGACCCAGTACTTC. Protein sequence: CASSWTGGGETQYF. The chain combines TRBV27 with TRBJ2-5; TRBD1 aligns across 11 bases. Germline-derived CDR1 and CDR2 are MNHEY and SMNVEV (reference sequence). With V trimmed by 4 bases and J by 4 bases, 2 bases remained unmatched. The CDR3 has 14 residues.